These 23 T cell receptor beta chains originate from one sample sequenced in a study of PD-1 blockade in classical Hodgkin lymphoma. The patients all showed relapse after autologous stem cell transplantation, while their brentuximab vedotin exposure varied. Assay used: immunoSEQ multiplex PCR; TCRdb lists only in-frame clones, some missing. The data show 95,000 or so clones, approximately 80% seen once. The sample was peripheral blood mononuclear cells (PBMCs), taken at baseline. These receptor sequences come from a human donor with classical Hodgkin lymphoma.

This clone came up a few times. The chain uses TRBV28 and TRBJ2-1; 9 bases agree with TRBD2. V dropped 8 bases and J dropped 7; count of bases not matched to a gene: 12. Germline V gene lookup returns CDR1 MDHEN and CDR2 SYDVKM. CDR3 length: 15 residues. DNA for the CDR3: TGTGCCAGCTCCCCCCCTAGCGGGATGGTTAATGAGCAGTTCTTC. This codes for CASSPPSGMVNEQFF.

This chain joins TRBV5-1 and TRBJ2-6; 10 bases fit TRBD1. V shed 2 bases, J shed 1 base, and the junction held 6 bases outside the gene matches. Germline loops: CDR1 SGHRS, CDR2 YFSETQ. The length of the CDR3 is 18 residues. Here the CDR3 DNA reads TGCGCCAGCAGCTTATTCCCGGGACAGGGGTCTGGGGCCAACGTCCTGACTTTC. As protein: CASSLFPGQGSGANVLTF.

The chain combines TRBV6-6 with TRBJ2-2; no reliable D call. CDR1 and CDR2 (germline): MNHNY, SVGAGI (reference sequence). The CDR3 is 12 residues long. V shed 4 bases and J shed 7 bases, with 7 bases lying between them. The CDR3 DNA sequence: TGTGCCAGCAGTTTACTAATCGGGGAGCTGTTTTTT. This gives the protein CASSLLIGELFF.

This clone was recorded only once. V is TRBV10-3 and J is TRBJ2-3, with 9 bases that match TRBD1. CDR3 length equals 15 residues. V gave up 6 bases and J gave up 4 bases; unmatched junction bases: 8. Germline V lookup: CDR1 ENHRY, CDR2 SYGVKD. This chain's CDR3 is CAIREGQGAADTQYF. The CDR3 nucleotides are TGTGCCATCAGGGAGGGACAGGGTGCAGCAGATACGCAGTATTTT.

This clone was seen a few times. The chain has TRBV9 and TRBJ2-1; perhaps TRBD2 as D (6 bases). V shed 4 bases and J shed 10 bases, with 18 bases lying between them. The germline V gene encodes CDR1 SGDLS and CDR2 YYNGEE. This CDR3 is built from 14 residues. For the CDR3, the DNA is TGTGCCAGCAGCCCCAGCGGAGGGTTCAAGGAGCAGTTCTTC. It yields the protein CASSPSGGFKEQFF.

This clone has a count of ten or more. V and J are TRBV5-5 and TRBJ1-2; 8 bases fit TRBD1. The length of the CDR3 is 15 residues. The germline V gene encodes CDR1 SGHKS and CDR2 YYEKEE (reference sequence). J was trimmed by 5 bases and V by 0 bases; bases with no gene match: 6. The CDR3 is CASSLGTGSYYGYTF. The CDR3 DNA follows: TGTGCCAGCAGCTTGGGGACAGGGTCGTATTATGGCTACACCTTC.

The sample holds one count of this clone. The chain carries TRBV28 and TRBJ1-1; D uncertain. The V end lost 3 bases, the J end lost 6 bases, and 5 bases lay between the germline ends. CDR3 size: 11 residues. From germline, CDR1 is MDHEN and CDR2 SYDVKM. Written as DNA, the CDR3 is TGTGCCAGCAGTTTGGTGGCTGAAGCTTTCTTT. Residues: CASSLVAEAFF.

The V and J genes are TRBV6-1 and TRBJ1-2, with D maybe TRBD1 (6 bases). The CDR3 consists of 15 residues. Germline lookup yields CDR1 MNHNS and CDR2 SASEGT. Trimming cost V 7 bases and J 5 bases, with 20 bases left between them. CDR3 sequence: CASTPSRDISYGYTF. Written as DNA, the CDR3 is TGTGCCAGCACCCCCTCCCGGGACATAAGTTATGGCTACACCTTC.

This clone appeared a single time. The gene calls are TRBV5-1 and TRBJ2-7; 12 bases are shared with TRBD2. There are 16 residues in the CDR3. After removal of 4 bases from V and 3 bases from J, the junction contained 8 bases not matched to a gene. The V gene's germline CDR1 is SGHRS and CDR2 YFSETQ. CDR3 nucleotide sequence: TGCGCCAGCAGCCTATCCGGGACTAGCGGGCTCTACGAGCAGTACTTC. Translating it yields CASSLSGTSGLYEQYF.

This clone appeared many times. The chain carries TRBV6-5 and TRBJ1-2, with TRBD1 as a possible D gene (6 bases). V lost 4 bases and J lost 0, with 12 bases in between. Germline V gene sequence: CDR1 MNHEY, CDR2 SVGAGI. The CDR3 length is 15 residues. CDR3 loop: CASSWGQGSNYGYTF. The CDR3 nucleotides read TGTGCCAGCAGTTGGGGTCAGGGGTCTAACTATGGCTACACCTTC.

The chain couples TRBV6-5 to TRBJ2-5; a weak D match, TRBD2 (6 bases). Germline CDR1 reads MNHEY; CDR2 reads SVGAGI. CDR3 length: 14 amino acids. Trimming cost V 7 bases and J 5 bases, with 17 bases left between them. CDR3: CASNSPGVGETQYF. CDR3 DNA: TGTGCCAGCAACTCACCGGGGGTCGGGGAGACCCAGTACTTC.

The CDR3 region is CASSSFPDPAAAGANVLTF. The CDR3, as DNA: TGTGCCAGCAGCTCCTTTCCTGATCCTGCGGCGGCTGGGGCCAACGTCCTGACTTTC. The V gene is TRBV7-9, the J gene TRBJ2-6, with D unclear. Germline loops: CDR1 SEHNR, CDR2 FQNEAQ (reference sequence). The CDR3 runs to 19 residues. The germline V and J ends were trimmed by 4 bases and 2 bases, with 21 bases remaining between them.

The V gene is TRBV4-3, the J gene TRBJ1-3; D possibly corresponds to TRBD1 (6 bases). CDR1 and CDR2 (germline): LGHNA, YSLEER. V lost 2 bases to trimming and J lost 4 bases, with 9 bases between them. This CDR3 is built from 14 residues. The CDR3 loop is CASSQRTVGNTIYF. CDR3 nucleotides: TGCGCCAGCAGCCAAAGGACAGTGGGAAACACCATATATTTT.

The CDR3 loop reads CASSLGGTSGSFYNEQFF. CDR3 bases: TGCGCCAGCAGCTTGGGAGGGACTAGCGGGAGCTTCTACAATGAGCAGTTCTTC. The rearrangement links TRBV5-1 to TRBJ2-1, with TRBD2 matching over 14 bases. The trim removed 0 bases at V and 3 bases at J, leaving 5 bases unmatched. The CDR3 length is 18 residues. Germline CDR1 and CDR2: SGHRS and YFSETQ.

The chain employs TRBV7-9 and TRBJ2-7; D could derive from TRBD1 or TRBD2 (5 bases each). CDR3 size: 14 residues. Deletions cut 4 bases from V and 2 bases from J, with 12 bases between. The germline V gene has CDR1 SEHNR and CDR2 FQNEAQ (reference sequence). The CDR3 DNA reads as TGTGCCAGCAGCTCGGGGCAGGGTACCTACGAGCAGTACTTC. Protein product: CASSSGQGTYEQYF.

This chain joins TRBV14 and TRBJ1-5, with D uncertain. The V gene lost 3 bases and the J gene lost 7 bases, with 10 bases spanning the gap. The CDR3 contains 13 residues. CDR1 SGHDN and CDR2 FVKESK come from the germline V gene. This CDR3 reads CASSQGVGQPQHF. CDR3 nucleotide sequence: TGTGCCAGCAGCCAGGGAGTAGGGCAGCCCCAGCATTTT.

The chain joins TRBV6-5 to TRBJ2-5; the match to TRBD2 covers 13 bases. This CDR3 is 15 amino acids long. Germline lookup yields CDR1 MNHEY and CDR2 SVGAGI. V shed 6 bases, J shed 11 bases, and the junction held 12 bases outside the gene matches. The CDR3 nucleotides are TGTGCCAGCAGGGCCCCTCGGACTAGCGGGAGTAATCAGTACTTC. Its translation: CASRAPRTSGSNQYF.

The CDR3 DNA is TGTGCCAGCAGCTTGGATGCTAGCGGGGTTAATGAGCAGTTCTTC. This encodes CASSLDASGVNEQFF. This sequence joins TRBV5-4 and TRBJ2-1; 9 bases are a match to TRBD2. CDR1 is SGHNT and CDR2 is YYREEE in the germline V gene (reference sequence). V was clipped by 0 bases and J by 7 bases; unmatched bases: 5. The CDR3 sequence is 15 residues long.

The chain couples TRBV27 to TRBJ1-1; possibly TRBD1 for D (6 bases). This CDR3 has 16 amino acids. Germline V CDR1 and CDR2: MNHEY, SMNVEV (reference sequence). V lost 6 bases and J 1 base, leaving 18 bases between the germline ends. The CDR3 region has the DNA TGTGCCAGCAGGATGATCCAGGGAGGGGGGAACACTGAAGCTTTCTTT. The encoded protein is CASRMIQGGGNTEAFF.

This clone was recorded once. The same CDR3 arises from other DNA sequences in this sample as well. Written as DNA, the CDR3 is TGCGCCAGCAGCTTAGCGGGCGGGGAGACCCAGTACTTC. This translates into CASSLAGGETQYF. The chain is built from TRBV5-1 and TRBJ2-5; D possibly corresponds to TRBD2 (6 bases). This CDR3 contains 13 residues. The ends were cut back, 2 bases at V and 5 bases at J, with 10 bases in the middle. From germline, CDR1 is SGHRS and CDR2 YFSETQ.

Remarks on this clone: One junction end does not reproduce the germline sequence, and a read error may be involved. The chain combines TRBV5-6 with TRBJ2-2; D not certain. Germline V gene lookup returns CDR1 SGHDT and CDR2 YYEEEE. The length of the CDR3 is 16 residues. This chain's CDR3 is CASSSWALQITEELFF. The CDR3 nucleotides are TGTGCCAGCAGCTCGTGGGCCCTACAGATAACCGAGGAGCTGTTTTTT.

DNA of the CDR3: TGTGCCAGCAGCTCGGGGTTGGGGACGGGGGGAAGCGAGCAGTACTTC. Translating gives CASSSGLGTGGSEQYF. The chain uses TRBV7-8 and TRBJ2-7; 7 positions agree with TRBD2. The germline CDR1 and CDR2 sequences are SGHVS and FQNEAQ. The CDR3 length is 16 residues. The V segment lost 4 bases and the J segment 6 bases; nucleotides outside the gene matches: 15.

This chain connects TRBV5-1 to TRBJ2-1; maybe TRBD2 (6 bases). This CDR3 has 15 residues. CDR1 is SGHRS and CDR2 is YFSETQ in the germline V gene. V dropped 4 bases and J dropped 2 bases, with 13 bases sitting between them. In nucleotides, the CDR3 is TGCGCCAGCAGCCTGACTAGACCTACCTACAATGAGCAGTTCTTC. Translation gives CASSLTRPTYNEQFF.